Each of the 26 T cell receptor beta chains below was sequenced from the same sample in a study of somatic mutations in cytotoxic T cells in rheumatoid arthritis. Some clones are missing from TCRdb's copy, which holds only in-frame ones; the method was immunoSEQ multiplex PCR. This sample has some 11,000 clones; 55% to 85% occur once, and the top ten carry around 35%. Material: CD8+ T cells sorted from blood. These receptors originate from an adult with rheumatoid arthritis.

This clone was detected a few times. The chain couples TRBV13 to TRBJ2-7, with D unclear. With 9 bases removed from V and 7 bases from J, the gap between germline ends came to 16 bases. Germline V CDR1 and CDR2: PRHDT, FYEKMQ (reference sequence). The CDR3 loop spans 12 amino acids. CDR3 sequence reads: CASRAGTQEQYF. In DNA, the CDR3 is TGTGCCAGTCGAGCTGGCACTCAGGAGCAGTACTTC.

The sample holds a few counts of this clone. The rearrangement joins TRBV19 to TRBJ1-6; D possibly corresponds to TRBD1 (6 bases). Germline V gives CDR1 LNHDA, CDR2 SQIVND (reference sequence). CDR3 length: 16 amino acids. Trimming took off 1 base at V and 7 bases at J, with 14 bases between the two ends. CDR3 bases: TGTGCCAGTAGTATAGCAGGGGAGAGTGGGAATTCACCCCTCCACTTT. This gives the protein CASSIAGESGNSPLHF.

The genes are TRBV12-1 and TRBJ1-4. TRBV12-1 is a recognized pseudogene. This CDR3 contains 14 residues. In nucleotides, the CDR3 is TGTGCCAGCAGCTCCATGGGTCCTAATGAAAAACTGTTTTTT. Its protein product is CASSSMGPNEKLFF.

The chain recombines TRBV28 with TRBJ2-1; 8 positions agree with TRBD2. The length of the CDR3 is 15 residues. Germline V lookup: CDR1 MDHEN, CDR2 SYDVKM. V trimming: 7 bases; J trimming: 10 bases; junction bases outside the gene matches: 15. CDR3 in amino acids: CASTLTTSGGGEQFF. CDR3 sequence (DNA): TGTGCCAGCACCCTGACTACCAGCGGGGGTGGCGAGCAGTTCTTC.

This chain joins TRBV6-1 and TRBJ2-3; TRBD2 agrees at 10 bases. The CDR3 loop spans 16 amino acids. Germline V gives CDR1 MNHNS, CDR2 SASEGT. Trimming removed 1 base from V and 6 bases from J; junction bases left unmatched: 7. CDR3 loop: CASSEEVSGGRDTQYF. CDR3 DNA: TGTGCCAGCAGTGAAGAGGTTAGCGGGGGGCGCGATACGCAGTATTTT.

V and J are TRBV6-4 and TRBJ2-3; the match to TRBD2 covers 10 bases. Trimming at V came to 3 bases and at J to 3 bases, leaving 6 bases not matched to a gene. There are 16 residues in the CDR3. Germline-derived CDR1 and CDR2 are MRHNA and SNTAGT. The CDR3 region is CASSDTSGESTDTQYF. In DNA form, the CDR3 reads TGTGCCAGCAGTGATACTAGCGGGGAGAGTACAGATACGCAGTATTTT.

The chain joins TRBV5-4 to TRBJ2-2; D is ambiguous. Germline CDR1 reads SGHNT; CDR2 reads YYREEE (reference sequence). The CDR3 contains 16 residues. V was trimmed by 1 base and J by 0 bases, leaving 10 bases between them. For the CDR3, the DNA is TGTGCCAGCAGCTTGCGGTTAGGATCGAACACCGGGGAGCTGTTTTTT. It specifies CASSLRLGSNTGELFF.

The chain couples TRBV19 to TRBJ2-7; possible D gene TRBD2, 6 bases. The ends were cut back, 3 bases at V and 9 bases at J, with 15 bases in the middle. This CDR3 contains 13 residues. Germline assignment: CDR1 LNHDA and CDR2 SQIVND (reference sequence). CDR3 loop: CASSIITGVGQYF. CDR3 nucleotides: TGTGCCAGTAGTATTATTACGGGAGTCGGGCAGTACTTC.

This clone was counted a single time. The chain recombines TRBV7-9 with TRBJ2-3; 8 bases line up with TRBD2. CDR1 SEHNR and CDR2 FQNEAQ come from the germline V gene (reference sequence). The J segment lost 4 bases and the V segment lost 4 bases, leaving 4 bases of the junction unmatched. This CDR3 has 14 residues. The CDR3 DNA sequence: TGTGCCAGCAGCTCCCGGGAGGGACCAGATACGCAGTATTTT. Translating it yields CASSSREGPDTQYF.

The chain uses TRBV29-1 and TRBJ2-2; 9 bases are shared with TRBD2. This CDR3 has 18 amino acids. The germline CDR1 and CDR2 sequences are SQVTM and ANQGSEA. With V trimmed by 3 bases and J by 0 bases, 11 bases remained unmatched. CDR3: CSVDLTRGGVSNTGELFF. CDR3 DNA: TGCAGCGTTGATTTGACGCGGGGGGGCGTTTCGAACACCGGGGAGCTGTTTTTT.

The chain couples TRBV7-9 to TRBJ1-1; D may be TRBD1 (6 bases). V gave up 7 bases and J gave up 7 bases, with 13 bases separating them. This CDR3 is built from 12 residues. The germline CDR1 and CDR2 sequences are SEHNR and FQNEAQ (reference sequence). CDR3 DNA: TGTGCCAGCAACGATGGGGGCAGTGAAGCTTTCTTT. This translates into CASNDGGSEAFF.

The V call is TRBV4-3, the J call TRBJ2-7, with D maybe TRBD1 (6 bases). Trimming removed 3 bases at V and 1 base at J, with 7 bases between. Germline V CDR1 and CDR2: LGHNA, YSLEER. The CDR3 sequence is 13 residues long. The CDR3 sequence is CASSQTGSYEQYF. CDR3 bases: TGCGCCAGCAGCCAGACAGGTTCCTACGAGCAGTACTTC.

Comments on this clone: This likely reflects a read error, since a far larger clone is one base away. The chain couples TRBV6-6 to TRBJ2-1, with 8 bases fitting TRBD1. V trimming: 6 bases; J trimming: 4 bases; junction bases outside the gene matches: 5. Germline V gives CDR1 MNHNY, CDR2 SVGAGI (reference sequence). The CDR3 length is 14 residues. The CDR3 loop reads CASRGTGPYNEQFF. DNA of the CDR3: TGTGCCAGCAGAGGGACAGGACCTTACAATGAGCAGTTCTTC.

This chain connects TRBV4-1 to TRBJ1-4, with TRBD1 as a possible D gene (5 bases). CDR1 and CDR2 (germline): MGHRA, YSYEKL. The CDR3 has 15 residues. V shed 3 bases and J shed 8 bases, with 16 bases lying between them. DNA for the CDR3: TGCGCCAGCAGCCAGGGACGGGGGGTAGGGGAAAAACTGTTTTTT. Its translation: CASSQGRGVGEKLFF.

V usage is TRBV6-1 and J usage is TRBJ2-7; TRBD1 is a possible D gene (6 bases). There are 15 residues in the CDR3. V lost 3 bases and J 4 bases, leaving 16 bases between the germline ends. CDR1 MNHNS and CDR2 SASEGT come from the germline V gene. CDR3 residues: CASSDLRRGDYEQYF. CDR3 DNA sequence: TGTGCCAGCAGTGACCTACGCAGGGGTGATTACGAGCAGTACTTC.

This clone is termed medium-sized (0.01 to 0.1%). CDR3 DNA: TGTGCCAGCAAGGGTGGAATCCAGCCCCAGCATTTT. This translates into CASKGGIQPQHF. The V gene is TRBV28, the J gene TRBJ1-5; D is uncertain. The V gene lost 7 bases and the J gene lost 7 bases, with 11 bases spanning the gap. The CDR3 extends over 12 amino acids. Germline CDR1 MDHEN, CDR2 SYDVKM. The entire variable domain, with the rest obtained from reference TRBV28 and TRBJ1-5, is as follows: DVKVTQSSRYLVKRTGEKVFLECVQDMDHENMFWYRQDPGLGLRLIYFSYDVKMKEKGDIPEGYSVSREKKERFSLILESASTNQTSMYLCASKGGIQPQHFGDGTRLSIL.

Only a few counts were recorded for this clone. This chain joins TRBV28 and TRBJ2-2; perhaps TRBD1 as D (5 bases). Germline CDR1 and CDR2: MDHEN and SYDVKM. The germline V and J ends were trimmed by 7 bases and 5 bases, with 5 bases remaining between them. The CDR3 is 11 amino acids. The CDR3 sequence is CASKGTGELFF. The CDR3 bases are TGTGCCAGCAAGGGGACCGGGGAGCTGTTTTTT. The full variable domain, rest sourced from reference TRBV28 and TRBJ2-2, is DVKVTQSSRYLVKRTGEKVFLECVQDMDHENMFWYRQDPGLGLRLIYFSYDVKMKEKGDIPEGYSVSREKKERFSLILESASTNQTSMYLCASKGTGELFFGEGSRLTVL.

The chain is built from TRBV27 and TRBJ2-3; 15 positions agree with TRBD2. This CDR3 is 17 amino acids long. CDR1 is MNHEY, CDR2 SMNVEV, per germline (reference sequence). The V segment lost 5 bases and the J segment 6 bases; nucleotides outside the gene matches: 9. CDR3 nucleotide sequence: TGTGCCAGCAGTCTTCCGGGACTAGCGGGGGGCCGGGATACGCAGTATTTT. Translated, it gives CASSLPGLAGGRDTQYF.

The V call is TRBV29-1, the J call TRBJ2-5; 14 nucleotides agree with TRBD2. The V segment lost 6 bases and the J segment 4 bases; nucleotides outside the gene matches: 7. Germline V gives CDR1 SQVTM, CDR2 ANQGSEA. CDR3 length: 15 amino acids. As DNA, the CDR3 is TGCAGCGTCCATGGACTAGCGGGGGGCCGAGAGACCCAGTACTTC. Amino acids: CSVHGLAGGRETQYF.

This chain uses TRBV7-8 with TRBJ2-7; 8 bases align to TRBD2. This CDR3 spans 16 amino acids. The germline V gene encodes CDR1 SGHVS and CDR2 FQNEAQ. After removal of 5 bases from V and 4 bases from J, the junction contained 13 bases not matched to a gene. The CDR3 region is CASSPDTVAGFYEQYF. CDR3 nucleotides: TGTGCCAGCAGCCCGGACACGGTAGCGGGGTTTTACGAGCAGTACTTC. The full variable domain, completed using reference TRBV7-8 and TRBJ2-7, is GAGVSQSPRYKVAKRGQDVALRCDPISGHVSLFWYQQALGQGPEFLTYFQNEAQLDKSGLPSDRFFAERPEGSVSTLKIQRTQQEDSAVYLCASSPDTVAGFYEQYFGPGTRLTVT.

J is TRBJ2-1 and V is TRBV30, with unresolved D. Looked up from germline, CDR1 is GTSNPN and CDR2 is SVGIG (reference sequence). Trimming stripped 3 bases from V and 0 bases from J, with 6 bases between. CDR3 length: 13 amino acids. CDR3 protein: CAWRVSSYNEQFF. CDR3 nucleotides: TGTGCCTGGAGAGTTAGCTCCTACAATGAGCAGTTCTTC.

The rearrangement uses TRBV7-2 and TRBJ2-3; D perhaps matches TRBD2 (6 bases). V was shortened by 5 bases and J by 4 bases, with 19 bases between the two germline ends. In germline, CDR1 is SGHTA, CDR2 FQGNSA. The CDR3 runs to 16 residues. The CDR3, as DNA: TGTGCCAGCAGCCCCGAGGACGGGGGATCGTCAGATACGCAGTATTTT. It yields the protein CASSPEDGGSSDTQYF.

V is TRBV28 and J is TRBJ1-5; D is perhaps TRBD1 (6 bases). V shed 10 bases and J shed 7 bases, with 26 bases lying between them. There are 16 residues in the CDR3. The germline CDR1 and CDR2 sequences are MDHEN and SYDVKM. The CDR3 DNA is TGTGCCACAGTTTACCTCCAGGGGATTGTAGGACAGCCCCAGCATTTT. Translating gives CATVYLQGIVGQPQHF. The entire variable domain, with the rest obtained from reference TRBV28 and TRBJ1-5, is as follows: DVKVTQSSRYLVKRTGEKVFLECVQDMDHENMFWYRQDPGLGLRLIYFSYDVKMKEKGDIPEGYSVSREKKERFSLILESASTNQTSMYLCATVYLQGIVGQPQHFGDGTRLSIL.

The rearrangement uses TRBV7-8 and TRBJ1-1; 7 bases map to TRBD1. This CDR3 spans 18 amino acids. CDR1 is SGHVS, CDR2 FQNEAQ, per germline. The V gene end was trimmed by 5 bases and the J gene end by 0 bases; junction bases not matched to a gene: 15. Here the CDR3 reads CASSPGTDVWRMNTEAFF. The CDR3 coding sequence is TGTGCCAGCAGCCCGGGGACAGATGTATGGAGGATGAACACTGAAGCTTTCTTT.

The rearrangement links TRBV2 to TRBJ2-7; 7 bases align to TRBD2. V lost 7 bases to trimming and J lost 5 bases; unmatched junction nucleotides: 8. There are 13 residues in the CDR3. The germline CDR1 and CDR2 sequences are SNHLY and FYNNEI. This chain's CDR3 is CASTQMGGDEQYF. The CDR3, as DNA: TGTGCCAGCACCCAAATGGGAGGGGACGAGCAGTACTTC.

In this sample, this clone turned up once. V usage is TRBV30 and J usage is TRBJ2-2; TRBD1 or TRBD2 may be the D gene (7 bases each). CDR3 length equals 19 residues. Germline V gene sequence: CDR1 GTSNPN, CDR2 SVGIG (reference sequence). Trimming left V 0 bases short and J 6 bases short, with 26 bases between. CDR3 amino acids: CAWSVLGPGAGGVAGELFF. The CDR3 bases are TGTGCCTGGAGTGTACTAGGCCCGGGGGCAGGGGGGGTAGCCGGGGAGCTGTTTTTT.